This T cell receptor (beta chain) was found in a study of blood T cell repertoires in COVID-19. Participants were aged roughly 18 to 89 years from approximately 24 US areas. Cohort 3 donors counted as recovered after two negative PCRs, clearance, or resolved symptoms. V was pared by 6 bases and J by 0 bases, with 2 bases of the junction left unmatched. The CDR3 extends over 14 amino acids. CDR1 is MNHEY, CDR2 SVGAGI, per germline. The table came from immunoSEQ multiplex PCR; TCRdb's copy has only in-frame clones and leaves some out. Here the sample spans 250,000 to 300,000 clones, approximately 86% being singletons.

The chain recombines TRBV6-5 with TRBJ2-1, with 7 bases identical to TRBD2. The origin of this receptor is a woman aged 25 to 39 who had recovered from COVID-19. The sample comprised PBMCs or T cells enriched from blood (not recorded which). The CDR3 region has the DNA TGTGCCAGCAGCTGGACTAGCTCCTACAATGAGCAGTTCTTC. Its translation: CASSWTSSYNEQFF.